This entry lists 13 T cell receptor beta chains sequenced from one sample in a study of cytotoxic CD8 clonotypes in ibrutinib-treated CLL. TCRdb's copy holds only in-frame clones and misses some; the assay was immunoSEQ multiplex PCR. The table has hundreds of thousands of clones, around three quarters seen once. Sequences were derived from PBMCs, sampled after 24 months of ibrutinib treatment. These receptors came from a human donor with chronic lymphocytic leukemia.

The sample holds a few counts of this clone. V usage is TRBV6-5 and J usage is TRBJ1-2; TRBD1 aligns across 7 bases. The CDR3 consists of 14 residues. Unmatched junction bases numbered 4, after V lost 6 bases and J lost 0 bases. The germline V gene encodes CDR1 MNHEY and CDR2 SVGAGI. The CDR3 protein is CASRGTAPNYGYTF. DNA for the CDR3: TGTGCCAGCAGGGGGACAGCGCCTAACTATGGCTACACCTTC.

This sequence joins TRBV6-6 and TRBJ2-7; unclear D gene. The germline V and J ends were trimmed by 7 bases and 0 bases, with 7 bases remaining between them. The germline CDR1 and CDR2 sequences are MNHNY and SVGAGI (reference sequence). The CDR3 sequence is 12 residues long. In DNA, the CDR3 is TGTGCCAGCACCGCGAACTCCTACGAGCAGTACTTC. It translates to CASTANSYEQYF.

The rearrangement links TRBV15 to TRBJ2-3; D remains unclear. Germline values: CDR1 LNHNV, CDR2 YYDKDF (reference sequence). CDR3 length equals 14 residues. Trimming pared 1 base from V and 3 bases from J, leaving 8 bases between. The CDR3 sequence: CATSRAVVTDTQYF. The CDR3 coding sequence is TGTGCCACCAGCAGAGCAGTAGTTACAGATACGCAGTATTTT.

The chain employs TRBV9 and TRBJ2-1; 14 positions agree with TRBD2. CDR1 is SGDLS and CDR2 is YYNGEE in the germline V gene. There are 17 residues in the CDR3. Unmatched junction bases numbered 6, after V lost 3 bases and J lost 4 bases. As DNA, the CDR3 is TGTGCCAGCAGCGAGGGACTAGCGGGAGTGACATACAATGAGCAGTTCTTC. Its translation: CASSEGLAGVTYNEQFF.

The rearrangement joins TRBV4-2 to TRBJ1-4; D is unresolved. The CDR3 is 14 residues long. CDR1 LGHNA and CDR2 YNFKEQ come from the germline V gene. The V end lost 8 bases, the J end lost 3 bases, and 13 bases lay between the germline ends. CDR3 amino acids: CASLGRGANEKLFF. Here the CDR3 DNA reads TGTGCCAGCTTAGGTCGAGGTGCTAATGAAAAACTGTTTTTT.

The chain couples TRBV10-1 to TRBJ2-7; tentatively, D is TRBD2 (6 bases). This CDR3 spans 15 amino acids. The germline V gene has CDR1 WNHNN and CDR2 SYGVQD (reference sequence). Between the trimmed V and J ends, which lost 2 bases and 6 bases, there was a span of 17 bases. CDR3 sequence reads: CASSEHWGERGEQYF. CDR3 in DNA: TGCGCCAGCAGTGAGCACTGGGGGGAACGGGGCGAGCAGTACTTC.

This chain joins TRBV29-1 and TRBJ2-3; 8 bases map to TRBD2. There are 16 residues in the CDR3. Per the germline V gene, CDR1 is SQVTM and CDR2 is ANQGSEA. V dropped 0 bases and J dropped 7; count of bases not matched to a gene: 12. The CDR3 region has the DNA TGCAGCGTTGAAGATTTACTAGCGGTCTACCCCCATACGCAGTATTTT. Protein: CSVEDLLAVYPHTQYF.

Written as DNA, the CDR3 is TGCGCCAGCAGCTTGGATACAGCGGGAGGGTGGCAGTTCTTC. Its translation is CASSLDTAGGWQFF. This chain uses TRBV5-1 with TRBJ2-1; 10 bases agree with TRBD2. CDR3 size: 14 residues. Germline V lookup: CDR1 SGHRS, CDR2 YFSETQ. J lost 12 bases, V lost 0 bases, and 6 bases had no gene match.

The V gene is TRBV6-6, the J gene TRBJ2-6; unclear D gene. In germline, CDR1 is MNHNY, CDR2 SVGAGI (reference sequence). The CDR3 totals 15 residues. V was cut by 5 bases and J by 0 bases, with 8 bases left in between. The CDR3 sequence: CASSVQPSGANVLTF. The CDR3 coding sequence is TGTGCCAGCAGTGTACAGCCCTCTGGGGCCAACGTCCTGACTTTC.

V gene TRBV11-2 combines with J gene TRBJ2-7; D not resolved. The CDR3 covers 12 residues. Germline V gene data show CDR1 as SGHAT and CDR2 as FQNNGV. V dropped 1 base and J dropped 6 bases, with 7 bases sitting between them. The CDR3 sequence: CASSLVNSEQYF. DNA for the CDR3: TGTGCCAGCAGCTTAGTTAACTCCGAGCAGTACTTC.

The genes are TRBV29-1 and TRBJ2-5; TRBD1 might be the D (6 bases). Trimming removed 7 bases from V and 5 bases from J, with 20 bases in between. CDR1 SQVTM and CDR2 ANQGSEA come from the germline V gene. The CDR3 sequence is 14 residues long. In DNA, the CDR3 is TGCAGCGCCTATTCAACAGGGAGTTGGGAGACCCAGTACTTC. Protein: CSAYSTGSWETQYF.

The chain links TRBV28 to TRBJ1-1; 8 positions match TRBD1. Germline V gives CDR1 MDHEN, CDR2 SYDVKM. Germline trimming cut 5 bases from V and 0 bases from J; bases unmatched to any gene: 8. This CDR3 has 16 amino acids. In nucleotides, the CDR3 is TGTGCCAGCAGTCCCAGGGACAGGTATTTGAACACTGAAGCTTTCTTT. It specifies CASSPRDRYLNTEAFF.

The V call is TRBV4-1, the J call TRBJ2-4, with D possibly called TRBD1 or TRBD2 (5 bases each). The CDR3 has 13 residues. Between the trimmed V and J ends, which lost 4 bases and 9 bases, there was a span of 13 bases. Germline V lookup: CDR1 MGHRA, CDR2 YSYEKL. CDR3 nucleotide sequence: TGCGCCAGCAGCCCCGACGGGACCCCCATTCAGTACTTC. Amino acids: CASSPDGTPIQYF.